This T cell receptor (beta chain) was identified during a study of CD8+ T cells in alopecia areata. Broader study findings: It was less clear whether patients shared TCRs than it was in mice, possibly because of HLA.

Regarding treatment: oral pan-JAK inhibitor, 5-10 mg twice daily. The CDR3 consists of 14 residues. J was trimmed by 3 bases and V by 5 bases; bases with no gene match: 5. Germline assignment: CDR1 MNHEY and CDR2 SMNVEV (reference sequence). RNA extraction and reverse transcription yielded cDNA as sequencing template. The protocol was immunoSEQ multiplex PCR, while the TCRdb copy is restricted to in-frame clones and leaves out a portion. The repertoire holds some 200,000 clones, with roughly 50% as singletons. For this clone: The antigen is undetermined.

The chain has TRBV27 and TRBJ2-7; the match to TRBD1 covers 9 bases. The material sequenced was CD8+ T cells sorted from blood, taken at week 24, from a patient treated with tofacitinib. The source is a human donor with alopecia areata. The CDR3 protein is CASSPWTGDYEQYF. The CDR3 DNA reads as TGTGCCAGCAGTCCTTGGACAGGGGACTACGAGCAGTACTTC.